This T cell receptor (beta chain) was identified during a study of blood T cell repertoires in COVID-19. Study-wide background: The United States, Italy and Spain were the sources of the acute and convalescent COVID-19 samples. Sample material is recorded as cDNA or gDNA derived from T cells, B-cell-depleted T cells, or PBMCs.

As processed by the authors: Amplification from reference gene primers served as the basis for estimated nucleated cell counts. The method was immunoSEQ multiplex PCR; TCRdb's version includes in-frame clones alone and lacks a portion of them. V, J and clone size are those of that table, while D and trimming were read from the DNA. Among about 130,000 clones listed, under 85% were seen once. This clone appeared many times. Additional DNA sequences in this sample encode the identical CDR3. This CDR3 region has 14 residues. Unmatched junction bases numbered 3, after V lost 4 bases and J lost 3 bases. CDR1 and CDR2 from the germline V gene are SGHRS and YFSETQ.

The clonotype comes from a middle-aged man with active or convalescent COVID-19. Specimen: peripheral blood. The rearrangement links TRBV5-1 to TRBJ2-7, with TRBD2 identical over 11 bases. The CDR3, as DNA: TGCGCCAGCAGCCCCCTAGCGGGGGGCTACGAGCAGTACTTC. Its translation is CASSPLAGGYEQYF.